The 10 T cell receptor beta chains below all came from one sample that was sequenced in a study of T cells after somatic rescue of genetic block. Assay used: immunoSEQ multiplex PCR; TCRdb lists only in-frame clones, some missing. The sample yields about 120,000 clones, 85% to 95% seen once. The material sequenced was peripheral blood mononuclear cells (PBMCs). Receptors originate from a woman between 18 and 29 years old.

The rearrangement uses TRBV6-6 and TRBJ2-7, with D perhaps matching TRBD2 (6 bases). The germline V gene encodes CDR1 MNHNY and CDR2 SVGAGI (reference sequence). The CDR3 is made up of 13 amino acids. V lost 10 bases, J lost 2 bases, and 15 bases lay in between. CDR3: CAIRRGLAYEQYF. The CDR3 DNA follows: TGTGCCATCCGCCGGGGACTCGCCTACGAGCAGTACTTC.

The rearrangement joins TRBV5-1 to TRBJ2-7; D unclear. Trimming pared 3 bases from V and 3 bases from J, leaving 13 bases between. The CDR3 spans 14 residues. Germline values: CDR1 SGHRS, CDR2 YFSETQ. CDR3 in DNA: TGCGCCAGCAGCTCGTTGGCAGGAAACTACGAGCAGTACTTC. Amino acid sequence: CASSSLAGNYEQYF.

The genes are TRBV6-4 and TRBJ1-1; D uncertain. The CDR3 extends over 13 amino acids. CDR1 and CDR2 from the germline V gene are MRHNA and SNTAGT. V was cut by 6 bases and J by 5 bases, with 13 bases left in between. Written as DNA, the CDR3 is TGTGCCAGCAGAGGAGGAATAAAAACTGAAGCTTTCTTT. Protein: CASRGGIKTEAFF.

The chain combines TRBV4-1 with TRBJ2-3; D remains unclear. The germline gives CDR1 MGHRA, CDR2 YSYEKL. The CDR3 extends over 17 amino acids. Trimming took off 0 bases at V and 3 bases at J, with 16 bases between the two ends. CDR3 in DNA: TGCGCCAGCAGCCAAGATCTAAAGGTTCTGGGAACAGATACGCAGTATTTT. It codes for CASSQDLKVLGTDTQYF.

The chain employs TRBV5-1 and TRBJ2-7; perhaps TRBD2 as D (6 bases). The CDR3 has 14 amino acids. Germline loops: CDR1 SGHRS, CDR2 YFSETQ. V lost 0 bases and J 5 bases, leaving 12 bases between the germline ends. The CDR3 loop reads CASSLGLEGNEQYF. CDR3 nucleotides: TGCGCCAGCAGCTTGGGACTAGAGGGTAACGAGCAGTACTTC.

This clone was detected only a few times. The chain carries TRBV19 and TRBJ1-5, with TRBD1 matching 7 bases. The length of the CDR3 is 13 residues. With 3 bases clipped from V and 13 bases from J, the junction kept 9 bases outside the gene matches. Germline lookup yields CDR1 LNHDA and CDR2 SQIVND (reference sequence). The CDR3 region has the DNA TGTGCCAGTAGTATGTCCAGGGGGGAACCTCAGCATTTT. Protein: CASSMSRGEPQHF. Supplemented by reference TRBV19 and TRBJ1-5, the full variable domain reads DGGITQSPKYLFRKEGQNVTLSCEQNLNHDAMYWYRQDPGQGLRLIYYSQIVNDFQKGDIAEGYSVSREKKESFPLTVTSAQKNPTAFYLCASSMSRGEPQHFGDGTRLSIL.

The chain joins TRBV6-5 to TRBJ1-2; no clear D gene. V was cut by 7 bases and J by 3 bases, with 15 bases left in between. The V gene's germline CDR1 is MNHEY and CDR2 SVGAGI. This CDR3 has 14 residues. The chain's CDR3 is CASTQSAGYYGYTF. CDR3 DNA: TGTGCCAGCACCCAATCGGCCGGATACTATGGCTACACCTTC.

The chain is built from TRBV6-1 and TRBJ2-7; TRBD2 aligns across 9 bases. The CDR3 is 17 amino acids. J gave up 3 bases and V 4 bases, and 13 bases lay outside the gene matches. Germline CDR1 MNHNS, CDR2 SASEGT. CDR3 sequence reads: CASSGNRLAASFYEQYF. The CDR3 DNA reads TGTGCCAGCAGTGGAAATCGACTAGCGGCCTCCTTCTACGAGCAGTACTTC.

J is TRBJ2-6 and V is TRBV7-6, with D possibly TRBD1 on 5 matching bases. The CDR3 is 18 amino acids. Trimming left V 1 base short and J 3 bases short, with 16 bases between. Germline CDR1 and CDR2: SGHVS and FNYEAQ. CDR3 residues: CASSLGPLGTGGANVLTF. DNA of the CDR3: TGTGCCAGCAGCTTAGGGCCCCTTGGCACAGGTGGGGCCAACGTCCTGACTTTC.

The genes are TRBV19 and TRBJ1-1; 8 positions match TRBD1. The germline gives CDR1 LNHDA, CDR2 SQIVND (reference sequence). The CDR3 extends over 15 amino acids. The J segment lost 4 bases and the V segment lost 10 bases, leaving 14 bases of the junction unmatched. Here the CDR3 DNA reads TGTGCCACCCGACAGGGGCACAGGGGGGGCACTGAAGCTTTCTTT. It codes for CATRQGHRGGTEAFF. Complete variable domain (other parts from reference TRBV19 and TRBJ1-1): DGGITQSPKYLFRKEGQNVTLSCEQNLNHDAMYWYRQDPGQGLRLIYYSQIVNDFQKGDIAEGYSVSREKKESFPLTVTSAQKNPTAFYLCATRQGHRGGTEAFFGQGTRLTVV.